This T cell receptor (beta chain) was sequenced for a study of shared clonotypes between healthy human individuals. Across the study: Donors were two women and a few men aged 18 to 49.

Trimming took 2 bases from V and 0 from J, leaving 6 bases between them. CDR1 and CDR2 (germline): SGHTA, FQGTGA. The length of the CDR3 is 14 residues. Study conclusions and caveats: Clonotype sharing among donors likely depends on sequencing depth. On the whole, naive subsets had larger estimated richness than memory subsets had.

Healthy HIV-negative adults with no recent acute infections or vaccinations were recruited as donors. TCRdb's copy holds only in-frame clones and misses some; the assay was immunoSEQ multiplex PCR. The sample includes 2.3 million or so clones, more than 85% seen only once; the top ten take 0.35% to 0.45%. In its sample, this clone was seen once. Its antigen is still unknown. Other DNA sequences in the sample encode the same CDR3. The sequence came from a man aged 18 to 29 in good health. Some clones in this sample may be carry-over from other donors' samples. This sequence joins TRBV7-3 and TRBJ2-3; D not resolved. The sample consisted of naive CD4+ T cells from PBMCs. Stated subset: CD45RA+ positively selected. The chain's CDR3 is CASSLAASTDTQYF. In DNA, the CDR3 is TGTGCCAGCAGCTTAGCGGCAAGCACAGATACGCAGTATTTT.